These T cell receptor beta chains were read from a single sample in a study of cytomegalovirus exposure and HLA in healthy donors. Only in-frame clones appear in the TCRdb table, and some are missing; sequencing was by immunoSEQ multiplex PCR. The data hold 150,000 to 200,000 clones, with roughly nine tenths observed a single time. Sequencing was performed on PBMCs. Receptors originate from a woman aged 25 to 39 in good health and CMV-seronegative. Each CDR3 is given with its conserved first and last residue. A D gene is named only where the DNA matches it firmly. A clone size is listed for some rows: how often the clone was seen (once, few, many), or a class if it is expanded.

DNA	CDR3	D	V	J	size
TGTGCCATCAGTGAGAGCGCTAGGCTCACAGATACGCAGTATTTT	CAISESARLTDTQYF	NA	TRBV10-3	TRBJ2-3	once
TGTGCCAGCAGCTTAGGTACGGCAGGGGGCGCAGAGACCCAGTACTTC	CASSLGTAGGAETQYF	TRBD1	TRBV7-9	TRBJ2-5	once
TGTGCCAGCAATCCGGGAAGAGCGGGTGGGGAGCTGTTTTTT	CASNPGRAGGELFF	NA	TRBV7-2	TRBJ2-2	NA
TGTGCCAGCGGGGACGGAATGGCCACTGAAGCTTTCTTT	CASGDGMATEAFF	NA	TRBV9	TRBJ1-1	few
TGTGCCAGCAGCTTGGGGCGGGGGTCGGATACGCAGTATTTT	CASSLGRGSDTQYF	TRBD2	TRBV11-2	TRBJ2-3	NA
TGCAGTGCAGGTTTAGCGGGATTACAGTTCTTC	CSAGLAGLQFF	TRBD2	TRBV20-1	TRBJ2-1	NA
TGTGCCAGCAGCTTATCCCCCGGGACCCAGGTCCTGACTTTC	CASSLSPGTQVLTF	NA	TRBV7-3	TRBJ2-6	NA
TGCGCCAGCAGCTTTCGGGACAGGGGAGAAGGAAACACCATATATTTT	CASSFRDRGEGNTIYF	TRBD1	TRBV5-1	TRBJ1-3	NA
TGTGCCAGCTCATTCCTGGGGCAGGGGGTTGAAGCTTTCTTT	CASSFLGQGVEAFF	TRBD1	TRBV18	TRBJ1-1	once
TGCGCCAGCAGCCATCGGGACAGTCCCAACTATGGCTACACCTTC	CASSHRDSPNYGYTF	TRBD1	TRBV4-1	TRBJ1-2	NA
TGCGCCAGCAGCCAAGACGGGGTGGGCGCCCCGAACACTGAAGCTTTCTTT	CASSQDGVGAPNTEAFF	NA	TRBV4-1	TRBJ1-1	NA
TGTGCCAGCAGCTTAGGCCCACTAGGCGGGAGGGGCAATGAGCAGTTCTTC	CASSLGPLGGRGNEQFF	TRBD2	TRBV7-9	TRBJ2-1	NA
TGTGCCAGCAGCTACGGACCCAATCAGCCCCAGCATTTT	CASSYGPNQPQHF	NA	TRBV7-3	TRBJ1-5	NA
TGCAGCGTTGGTCAGGACACCACCTACGAGCAGTACTTC	CSVGQDTTYEQYF	NA	TRBV29-1	TRBJ2-7	NA
TGTGCCAGCAAGCGACAGGGCACCAACTATGGCTACACCTTC	CASKRQGTNYGYTF	TRBD1	TRBV2	TRBJ1-2	NA